This record covers a single TCR beta chain. Its antigen is not identified. Molecular barcoding with unique molecular identifiers was used for the TCRbeta library. One entry per CDR3 protein results from TCRdb running MiXCR on the PCR reads. The sample has about 980,000 distinct CDR3 sequences, roughly 31% seen once. The V gene lost 3 bases and the J gene lost 6 bases, with 8 bases spanning the gap. The CDR3 has 13 amino acids. This sample was taken from a study of T-cell reconstitution after alpha-beta-depleted transplantation in children. General study findings and limits: TCRbeta diversity was high at day 60 in some patients (a result of surviving recipient T cells and thymic progenitors). One year after transplant, T-cell counts and diversity came mostly from newly produced T cells.

The clonotype was recovered from a boy younger than two who had a stem cell transplant for SCID, so the T cells may come from the graft donor. The sample consisted of PBMCs, mostly from graft donor cells, taken 360 days after TCRalphabeta/CD19-depleted stem cell transplant. The rearrangement links TRBV12-3 or TRBV12-4 to TRBJ2-2; unclear D gene. CDR3 amino acids: CASSFTQAGELFF. The CDR3 nucleotides are TGTGCCAGCAGTTTTACCCAAGCCGGGGAGCTGTTTTTT.